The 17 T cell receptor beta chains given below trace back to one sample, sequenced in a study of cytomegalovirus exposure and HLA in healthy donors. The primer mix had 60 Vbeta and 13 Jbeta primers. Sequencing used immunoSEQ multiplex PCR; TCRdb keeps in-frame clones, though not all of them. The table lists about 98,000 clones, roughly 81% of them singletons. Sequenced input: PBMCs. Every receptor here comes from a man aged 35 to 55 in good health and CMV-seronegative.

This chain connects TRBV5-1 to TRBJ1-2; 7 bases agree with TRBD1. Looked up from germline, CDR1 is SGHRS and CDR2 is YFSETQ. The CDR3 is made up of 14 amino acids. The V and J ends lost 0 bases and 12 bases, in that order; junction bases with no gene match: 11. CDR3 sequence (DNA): TGCGCCAGCAGCTTGGTCGGGACAGATCTGATTCACACCTTC. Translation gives CASSLVGTDLIHTF.

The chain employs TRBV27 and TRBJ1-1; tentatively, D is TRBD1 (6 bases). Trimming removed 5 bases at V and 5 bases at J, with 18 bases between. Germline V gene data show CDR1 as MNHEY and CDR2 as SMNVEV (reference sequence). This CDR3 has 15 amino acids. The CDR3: CASSPRGGDRTEAFF. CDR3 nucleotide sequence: TGTGCCAGCAGTCCGCGGGGGGGCGATAGGACTGAAGCTTTCTTT.

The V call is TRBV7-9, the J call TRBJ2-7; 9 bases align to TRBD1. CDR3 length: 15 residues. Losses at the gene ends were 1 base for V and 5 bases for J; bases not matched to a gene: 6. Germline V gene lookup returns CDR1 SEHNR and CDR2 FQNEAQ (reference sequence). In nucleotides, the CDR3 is TGTGCCAGCAGCTTAGTCCAGGGACAGGGTCACGAGCAGTACTTC. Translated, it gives CASSLVQGQGHEQYF. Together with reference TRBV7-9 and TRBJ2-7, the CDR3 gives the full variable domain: DTGVSQNPRHKITKRGQNVTFRCDPISEHNRLYWYRQTLGQGPEFLTYFQNEAQLEKSRLLSDRFSAERPKGSFSTLEIQRTEQGDSAMYLCASSLVQGQGHEQYFGPGTRLTVT.

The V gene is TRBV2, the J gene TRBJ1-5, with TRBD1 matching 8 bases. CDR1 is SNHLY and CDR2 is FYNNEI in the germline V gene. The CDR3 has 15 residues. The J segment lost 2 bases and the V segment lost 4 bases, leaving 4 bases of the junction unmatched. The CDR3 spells CASSVPGQGNQPQHF. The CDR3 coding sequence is TGTGCCAGCAGTGTCCCGGGACAGGGCAATCAGCCCCAGCATTTT.

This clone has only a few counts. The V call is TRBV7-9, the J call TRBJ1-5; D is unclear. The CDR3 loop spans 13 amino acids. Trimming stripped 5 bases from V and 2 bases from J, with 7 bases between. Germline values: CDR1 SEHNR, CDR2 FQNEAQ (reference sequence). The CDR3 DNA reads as TGTGCCAGCAGCACCCAGGGCAATCAGCCCCAGCATTTT. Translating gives CASSTQGNQPQHF.

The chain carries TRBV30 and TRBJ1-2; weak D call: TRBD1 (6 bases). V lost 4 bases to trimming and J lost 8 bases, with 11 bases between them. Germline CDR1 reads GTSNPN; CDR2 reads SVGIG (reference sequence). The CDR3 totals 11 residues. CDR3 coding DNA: TGTGCCTGGAAATTCAGGGGCGGCTACACCTTC. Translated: CAWKFRGGYTF. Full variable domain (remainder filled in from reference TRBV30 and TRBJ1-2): SQTIHQWPATLVQPVGSPLSLECTVEGTSNPNLYWYRQAAGRGLQLLFYSVGIGQISSEVPQNLSASRPQDRQFILSSKKLLLSDSGFYLCAWKFRGGYTFGSGTRLTVV.

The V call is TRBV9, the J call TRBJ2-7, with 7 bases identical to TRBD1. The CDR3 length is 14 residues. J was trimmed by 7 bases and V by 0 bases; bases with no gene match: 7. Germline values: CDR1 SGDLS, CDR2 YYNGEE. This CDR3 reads CASSVVGTGAEQYF. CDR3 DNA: TGTGCCAGCAGCGTAGTTGGCACAGGGGCTGAGCAGTACTTC.

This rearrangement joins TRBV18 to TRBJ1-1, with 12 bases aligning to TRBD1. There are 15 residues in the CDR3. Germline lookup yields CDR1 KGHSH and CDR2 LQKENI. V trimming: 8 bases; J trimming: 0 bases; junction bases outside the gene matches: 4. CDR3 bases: TGTGCCAGCCGGGGACAGGGGGCCATGAACACTGAAGCTTTCTTT. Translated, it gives CASRGQGAMNTEAFF.

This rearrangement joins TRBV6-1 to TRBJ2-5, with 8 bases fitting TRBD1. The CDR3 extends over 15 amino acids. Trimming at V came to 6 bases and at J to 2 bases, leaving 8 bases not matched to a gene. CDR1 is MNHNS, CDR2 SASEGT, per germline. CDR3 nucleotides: TGTGCCAGCAGAAGTAGGACAGGGCTTCAAGAGACCCAGTACTTC. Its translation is CASRSRTGLQETQYF.

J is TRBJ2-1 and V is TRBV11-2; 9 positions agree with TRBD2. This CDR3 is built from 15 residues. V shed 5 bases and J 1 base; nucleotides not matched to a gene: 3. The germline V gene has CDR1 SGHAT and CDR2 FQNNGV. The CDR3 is CASSPLAGSYNEQFF. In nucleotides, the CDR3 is TGTGCCAGCAGCCCCCTAGCGGGGTCCTACAATGAGCAGTTCTTC.

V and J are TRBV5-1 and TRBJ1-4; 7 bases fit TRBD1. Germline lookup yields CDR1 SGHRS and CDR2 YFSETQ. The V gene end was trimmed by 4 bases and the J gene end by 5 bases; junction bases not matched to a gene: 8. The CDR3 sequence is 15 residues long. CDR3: CASSLDRAGNEKLFF. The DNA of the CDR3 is TGCGCCAGCAGCCTAGACAGGGCCGGGAATGAAAAACTGTTTTTT. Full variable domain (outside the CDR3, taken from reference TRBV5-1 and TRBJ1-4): KAGVTQTPRYLIKTRGQQVTLSCSPISGHRSVSWYQQTPGQGLQFLFEYFSETQRNKGNFPGRFSGRQFSNSRSEMNVSTLELGDSALYLCASSLDRAGNEKLFFGSGTQLSVL.

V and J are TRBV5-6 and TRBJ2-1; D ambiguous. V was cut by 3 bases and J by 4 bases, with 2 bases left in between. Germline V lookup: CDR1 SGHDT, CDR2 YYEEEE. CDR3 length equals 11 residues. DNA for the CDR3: TGTGCCAGCAGCTCGTACAATGAGCAGTTCTTC. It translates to CASSSYNEQFF.

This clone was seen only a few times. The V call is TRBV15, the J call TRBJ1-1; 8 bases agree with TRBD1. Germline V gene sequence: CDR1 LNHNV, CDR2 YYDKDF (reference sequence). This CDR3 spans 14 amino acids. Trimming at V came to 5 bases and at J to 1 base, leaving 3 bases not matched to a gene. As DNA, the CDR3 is TGTGCCACCAGCGGGGACAGGTGGAACACTGAAGCTTTCTTT. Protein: CATSGDRWNTEAFF.

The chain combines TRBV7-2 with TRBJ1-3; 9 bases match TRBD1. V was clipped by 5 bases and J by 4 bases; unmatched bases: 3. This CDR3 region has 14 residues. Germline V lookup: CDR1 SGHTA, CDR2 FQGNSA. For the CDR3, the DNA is TGTGCCAGCAGCCGGGACAGGGTCGGAAACACCATATATTTT. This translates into CASSRDRVGNTIYF.

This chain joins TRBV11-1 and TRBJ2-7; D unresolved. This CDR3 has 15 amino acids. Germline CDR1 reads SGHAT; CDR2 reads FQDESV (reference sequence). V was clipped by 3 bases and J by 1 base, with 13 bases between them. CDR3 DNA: TGTGCCAGCAGCTTTGATCGACCGCGGTCCTACGAGCAGTACTTC. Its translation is CASSFDRPRSYEQYF.

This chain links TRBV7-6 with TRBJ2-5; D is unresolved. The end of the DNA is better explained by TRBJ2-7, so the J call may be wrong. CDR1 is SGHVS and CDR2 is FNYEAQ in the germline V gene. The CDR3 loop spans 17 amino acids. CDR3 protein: CASSTISRPRSSYEQYF. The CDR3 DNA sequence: TGTGCCAGCAGCACCATTAGCCGGCCGCGAAGCTCCTACGAGCAGTACTTC.

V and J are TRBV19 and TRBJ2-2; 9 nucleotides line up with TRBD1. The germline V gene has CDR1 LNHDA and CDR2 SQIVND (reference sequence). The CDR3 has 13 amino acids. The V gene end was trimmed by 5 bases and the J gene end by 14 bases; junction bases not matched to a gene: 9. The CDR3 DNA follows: TGTGCCAGTAGTGGACAGGGGTCACCCGTCCTGTTTTTT. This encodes CASSGQGSPVLFF.